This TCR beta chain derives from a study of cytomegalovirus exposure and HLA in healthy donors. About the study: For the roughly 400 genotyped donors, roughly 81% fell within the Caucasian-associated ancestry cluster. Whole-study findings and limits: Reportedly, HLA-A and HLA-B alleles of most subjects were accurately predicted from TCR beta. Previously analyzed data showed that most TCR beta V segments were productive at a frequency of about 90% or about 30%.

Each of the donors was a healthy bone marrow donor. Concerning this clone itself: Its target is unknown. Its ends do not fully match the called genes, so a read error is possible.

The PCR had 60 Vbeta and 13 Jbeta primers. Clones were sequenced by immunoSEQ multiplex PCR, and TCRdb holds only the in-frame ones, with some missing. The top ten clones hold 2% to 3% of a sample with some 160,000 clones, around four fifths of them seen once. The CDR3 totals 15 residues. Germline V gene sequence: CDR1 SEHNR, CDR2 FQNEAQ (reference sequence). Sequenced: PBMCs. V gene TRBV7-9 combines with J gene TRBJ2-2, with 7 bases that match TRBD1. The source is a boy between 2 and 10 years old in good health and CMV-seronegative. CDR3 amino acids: CSSSITGVNTGELFF. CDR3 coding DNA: TGTTCCAGCTCGATTACAGGGGTAAACACCGGGGAGCTGTTTTTT.